The 7 T cell receptor beta chains below were found in one sample sequenced in a study of cytomegalovirus exposure and HLA in healthy donors. The PCR ran on 60 Vbeta and 13 Jbeta primers. The method was immunoSEQ multiplex PCR; TCRdb's version includes in-frame clones alone and lacks a portion of them. Of roughly 82,000 clones in the sample, approximately 72% were seen once. The sequenced material came from PBMCs. The receptors were gathered from a woman aged 40 to 50 in good health and CMV-seropositive.

This clone has just one count. The rearrangement links TRBV28 to TRBJ1-3; D not resolved. Gene TRBJ2-2 matches the end of the DNA better, so the J call may be wrong. The CDR3 is made up of 13 amino acids. Germline lookup yields CDR1 MDHEN and CDR2 SYDVKM. CDR3 sequence: CASSGSPTGELFF. The CDR3, as DNA: TGTGCCAGCAGCGGCAGCCCCACCGGGGAGCTGTTTTTT.

The chain uses TRBV28 and TRBJ1-3; D uncertain. V dropped 2 bases and J dropped 2 bases, with 7 bases sitting between them. The V gene's germline CDR1 is MDHEN and CDR2 SYDVKM. The CDR3 loop spans 14 amino acids. This CDR3 is CASSLSSTGNTIYF. As DNA, the CDR3 is TGTGCCAGCAGTTTAAGTAGTACTGGAAACACCATATATTTT.

This clone appeared once. The rearrangement uses TRBV7-2 and TRBJ1-1; D is ambiguous. Germline lookup yields CDR1 SGHTA and CDR2 FQGNSA. The V end was cut by 4 bases, the J end by 11 bases, with 14 bases between. CDR3 size: 12 residues. The CDR3 bases are TGTGCCAGCAGCTGGGTCGGAGTCGGGGCTTTCTTT. It translates to CASSWVGVGAFF. Together with reference TRBV7-2 and TRBJ1-1, the CDR3 gives the full variable domain: GAGVSQSPSNKVTEKGKDVELRCDPISGHTALYWYRQSLGQGLEFLIYFQGNSAPDKSGLPSDRFSAERTGGSVSTLTIQRTQQEDSAVYLCASSWVGVGAFFGQGTRLTVV.

The chain has TRBV18 and TRBJ1-1, with D possibly TRBD1 on 6 matching bases. V was trimmed by 0 bases and J by 1 base, leaving 12 bases between them. The V gene's germline CDR1 is KGHSH and CDR2 LQKENI. The CDR3 spans 16 residues. The CDR3 is CASSPPSGGPNTEAFF. The DNA for the CDR3 is TGTGCCAGCTCACCACCTTCGGGGGGCCCGAACACTGAAGCTTTCTTT. The complete variable domain, with remaining parts taken from reference TRBV18 and TRBJ1-1, reads NAGVMQNPRHLVRRRGQEARLRCSPMKGHSHVYWYRQLPEEGLKFMVYLQKENIIDESGMPKERFSAEFPKEGPSILRIQQVVRGDSAAYFCASSPPSGGPNTEAFFGQGTRLTVV.

The rearrangement uses TRBV5-1 and TRBJ2-3; 9 positions agree with TRBD1. Germline assignment: CDR1 SGHRS and CDR2 YFSETQ. The CDR3 sequence is 16 residues long. Germline trimming cut 7 bases from V and 5 bases from J; bases unmatched to any gene: 14. CDR3 amino acids: CASRLGTGGGGDTQYF. The CDR3 DNA is TGCGCCAGCCGCCTGGGAACAGGGGGCGGGGGAGATACGCAGTATTTT.

The chain joins TRBV27 to TRBJ1-6; D not resolved. The CDR3 loop spans 16 amino acids. V lost 3 bases, J lost 0 bases, and 9 bases lay in between. Germline CDR1 and CDR2: MNHEY and SMNVEV (reference sequence). The CDR3 region has the DNA TGTGCCAGCAGTTTGGTGGTGAGCTCCTATAATTCACCCCTCCACTTT. Translation gives CASSLVVSSYNSPLHF.

This clone was counted a few times. The chain uses TRBV4-3 and TRBJ1-1, with D uncertain. CDR1 is LGHNA and CDR2 is YSLEER in the germline V gene. The CDR3 has 13 amino acids. Trimming took off 4 bases at V and 1 base at J, with 7 bases between the two ends. CDR3 loop: CASSLRQNTEAFF. The CDR3 DNA is TGCGCCAGCAGCCTGCGACAGAACACTGAAGCTTTCTTT.